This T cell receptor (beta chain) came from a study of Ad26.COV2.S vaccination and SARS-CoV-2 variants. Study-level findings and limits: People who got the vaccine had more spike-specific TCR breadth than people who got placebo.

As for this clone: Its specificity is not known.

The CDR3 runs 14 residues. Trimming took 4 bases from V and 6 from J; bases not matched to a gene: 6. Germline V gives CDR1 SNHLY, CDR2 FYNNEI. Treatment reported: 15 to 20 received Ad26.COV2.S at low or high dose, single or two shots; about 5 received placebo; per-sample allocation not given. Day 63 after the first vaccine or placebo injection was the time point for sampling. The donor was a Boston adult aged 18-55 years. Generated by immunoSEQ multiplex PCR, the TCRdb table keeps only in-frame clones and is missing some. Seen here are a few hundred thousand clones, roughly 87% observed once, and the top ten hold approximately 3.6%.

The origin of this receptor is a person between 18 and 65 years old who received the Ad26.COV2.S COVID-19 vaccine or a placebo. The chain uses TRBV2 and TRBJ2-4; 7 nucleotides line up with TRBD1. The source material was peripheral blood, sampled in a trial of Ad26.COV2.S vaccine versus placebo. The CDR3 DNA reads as TGTGCCAGCAGTGTAGACAGGGTACCAAACATTCAGTACTTC. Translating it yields CASSVDRVPNIQYF.